This record concerns one TCR beta chain sequence. The antigen remains undetermined. The sample is drawn from a study of CD8 T cells in Susac syndrome. Study conclusions and caveats: The study's TCR sequencing and HLA analysis drew on a certain number of individuals. That number was acknowledged as relatively small.

Reverse transcription used roughly 0.45 to 1 ug RNA and random hexamers. The immunoSEQ assay covered 54 Vbeta and 13 Jbeta segments for CDR3. TCRdb recomputed calls from the immunoSEQ multiplex PCR reads with MiXCR, one row per CDR3 protein. This table holds more than 200,000 distinct CDR3 sequences, 80% to 95% found once. In germline, CDR1 is SGHTS, CDR2 YDEGEE. The CDR3 spans 17 residues. V shed 4 bases and J 1 base; nucleotides not matched to a gene: 9. TCR beta sequencing was performed on blood CD8+ and CD4+ T cells. The source of this sequence is a human donor with multiple sclerosis. The chain employs TRBV5-8 and TRBJ2-5; 11 bases are a match to TRBD2. Sequencing was carried out using CD4+ T cells from PBMCs. The CDR3 protein is CASSTGTSGSSQETQYF. The CDR3 DNA follows: TGTGCCAGCAGCACTGGGACTAGCGGCAGCTCCCAAGAGACCCAGTACTTC.